This entry lists 18 T cell receptor beta chains sequenced from one sample in a study of cytomegalovirus exposure and HLA in healthy donors. The PCR contained 60 Vbeta and 13 Jbeta primers. The method was immunoSEQ multiplex PCR; TCRdb's version includes in-frame clones alone and lacks a portion of them. The sample lists some 52,000 clones; around 72% were seen once. The sample was PBMCs. Receptor source: a man in his late teens or twenties in good health and CMV-seronegative.

The table lists this clone with a few counts. CDR3 protein: CSVVSLADTSSFF. The CDR3, as DNA: TGCAGCGTTGTTAGCCTAGCGGATACAAGCTCGTTCTTC. The chain is built from TRBV29-1 and TRBJ2-1; 7 nucleotides match TRBD2. The CDR3 covers 13 residues. With 4 bases clipped from V and 15 bases from J, the junction kept 15 bases outside the gene matches. Germline CDR1 is SQVTM and CDR2 is ANQGSEA.

This clone is classed as medium-sized. V gene TRBV6-5 combines with J gene TRBJ1-1; no reliable D call. The germline CDR1 and CDR2 sequences are MNHEY and SVGAGI. CDR3 length: 13 residues. V was pared by 4 bases and J by 0 bases, with 6 bases between. This CDR3 reads CASSSTVNTEAFF. CDR3 DNA sequence: TGTGCCAGCAGTTCAACAGTGAACACTGAAGCTTTCTTT.

The CDR3 sequence is CSGTGGGSYEQYF. CDR3 nucleotides: TGCAGCGGCACCGGGGGGGGTTCCTACGAGCAGTACTTC. This chain uses TRBV29-1 with TRBJ2-7, with 8 bases aligning to TRBD2. V shed 7 bases and J 1 base; nucleotides not matched to a gene: 6. The CDR3 sequence is 13 residues long. Germline values: CDR1 SQVTM, CDR2 ANQGSEA.

The gene calls are TRBV6-1 and TRBJ2-2; D is perhaps TRBD2 (5 bases). V was pared by 9 bases and J by 6 bases, with 8 bases between. CDR1 and CDR2 from the germline V gene are MNHNS and SASEGT. The CDR3 runs 11 residues. This CDR3 reads CARGSPGELFF. The CDR3 nucleotides are TGTGCCAGAGGGAGCCCCGGGGAGCTGTTTTTT.

The genes are TRBV18 and TRBJ1-3; D remains ambiguous. This CDR3 spans 13 amino acids. V lost 4 bases, J lost 3 bases, and 7 bases lay in between. Germline lookup yields CDR1 KGHSH and CDR2 LQKENI. The CDR3 DNA is TGTGCCAGCTCACAATACGGTGGAAACACCATATATTTT. It specifies CASSQYGGNTIYF.

CDR3 loop: CSVEVRLAYEQFF. The CDR3 DNA is TGCAGCGTTGAAGTGAGACTAGCGTATGAGCAGTTCTTC. The chain joins TRBV29-1 to TRBJ2-1, with 8 bases that match TRBD2. Trimming at V came to 1 base and at J to 8 bases, leaving 4 bases not matched to a gene. Germline CDR1 is SQVTM and CDR2 is ANQGSEA. The CDR3 extends over 13 amino acids.

V is TRBV7-8 and J is TRBJ2-5, with 10 bases that match TRBD1. CDR1 and CDR2 (germline): SGHVS, FQNEAQ. Trimming cost V 8 bases and J 3 bases; bases outside gene matches: 12. CDR3 size: 16 residues. CDR3 loop: CASFNSRDRGEETQYF. The CDR3 nucleotides read TGTGCCAGCTTCAACTCCCGGGACAGGGGAGAAGAGACCCAGTACTTC.

This clone was seen a handful of times. The chain joins TRBV2 to TRBJ2-5, with no clear D. The CDR3 spans 12 residues. The germline CDR1 and CDR2 sequences are SNHLY and FYNNEI. The ends were cut back, 6 bases at V and 1 base at J, with 6 bases in the middle. CDR3 sequence (DNA): TGTGCCAGCAGCTGGGCCCAAGAGACCCAGTACTTC. This translates into CASSWAQETQYF.

The J gene is TRBJ2-7, the V gene TRBV30; TRBD2 matches 11 bases. Per germline, CDR1 GTSNPN and CDR2 SVGIG (reference sequence). This CDR3 spans 13 amino acids. Unmatched junction bases numbered 4, after V lost 3 bases and J lost 6 bases. CDR3 in amino acids: CAWRIAGGAEQYF. CDR3 in DNA: TGTGCCTGGAGGATAGCGGGAGGGGCCGAGCAGTACTTC.

This chain links TRBV6-6 with TRBJ2-1; 7 positions agree with TRBD2. Germline CDR1 is MNHNY and CDR2 is SVGAGI (reference sequence). V lost 2 bases to trimming and J lost 14 bases; unmatched junction nucleotides: 6. The CDR3 is 12 residues long. CDR3 loop: CASSYPEGGKFF. The CDR3 DNA follows: TGTGCCAGCAGTTACCCGGAGGGAGGGAAGTTCTTC.

This chain's CDR3 is CATHRGAFLGYTF. The CDR3 coding sequence is TGTGCCACTCACCGGGGGGCGTTTCTTGGCTACACCTTC. The V call is TRBV28, the J call TRBJ1-2, with D tentatively TRBD1 (6 bases). The germline V gene encodes CDR1 MDHEN and CDR2 SYDVKM. Trimming removed 10 bases from V and 7 bases from J, with 19 bases in between. The CDR3 is 13 amino acids.

This clone has only one observation. The chain joins TRBV6-5 to TRBJ1-1; D is perhaps TRBD1 (5 bases). Between the trimmed V and J ends, which lost 7 bases and 0 bases, there was a span of 15 bases. CDR3 size: 15 residues. Germline V gene data show CDR1 as MNHEY and CDR2 as SVGAGI. For the CDR3, the DNA is TGTGCCAGCAAATACGAAGGGGCGGTGAACACTGAAGCTTTCTTT. Translated, it gives CASKYEGAVNTEAFF.

This chain links TRBV6-5 with TRBJ1-5; 8 bases agree with TRBD1. The germline V gene has CDR1 MNHEY and CDR2 SVGAGI. The V gene end was trimmed by 7 bases and the J gene end by 2 bases; junction bases not matched to a gene: 7. The CDR3 has 15 amino acids. The CDR3 coding sequence is TGTGCCAGCACCCCGACAGGGGCAGGCAATCAGCCCCAGCATTTT. Its translation: CASTPTGAGNQPQHF.

This chain connects TRBV4-3 to TRBJ2-7, with a weak D call TRBD1 (6 bases). The CDR3 is 15 amino acids. V was cut by 0 bases and J by 2 bases, with 11 bases left in between. Germline CDR1 reads LGHNA; CDR2 reads YSLEER. As DNA, the CDR3 is TGCGCCAGCAGCCAAGACGCCAGGGGCACCTACGAGCAGTACTTC. Its translation: CASSQDARGTYEQYF.

CDR3 sequence reads: CASSGRDRENQPQHF. As DNA, the CDR3 is TGTGCCAGCAGTGGGAGGGACAGGGAAAATCAGCCCCAGCATTTT. The rearrangement joins TRBV6-6 to TRBJ1-5; TRBD1 agrees at 9 bases. The V and J ends lost 5 bases and 4 bases, in that order; junction bases with no gene match: 6. CDR1 is MNHNY, CDR2 SVGAGI, per germline (reference sequence). The CDR3 has 15 residues.

The CDR3 here is CSVRGGVAGGPYEQYF. The CDR3 DNA is TGCAGCGTCCGAGGAGGGGTGGCGGGAGGACCCTACGAGCAGTACTTC. This rearrangement joins TRBV29-1 to TRBJ2-7; TRBD2 agrees at 8 bases. Germline CDR1 is SQVTM and CDR2 is ANQGSEA. The CDR3 contains 16 residues. J was trimmed by 2 bases and V by 6 bases; bases with no gene match: 15.

The V gene is TRBV4-2, the J gene TRBJ2-7; the match to TRBD1 covers 10 bases. Trimming removed 1 base from V and 1 base from J; junction bases left unmatched: 7. Germline CDR1 is LGHNA and CDR2 is YNFKEQ. The CDR3 runs to 17 residues. CDR3: CASSQAFWTGGSYEQYF. The CDR3, as DNA: TGTGCCAGCAGCCAAGCATTTTGGACAGGGGGATCCTACGAGCAGTACTTC.

The CDR3 DNA follows: TGCAGCGAGGCGTTATTGGGGCAGGCTAGTGGGTACACCTTC. As protein: CSEALLGQASGYTF. This chain links TRBV29-1 with TRBJ1-2; TRBD1 is a possible D gene (5 bases). CDR1 is SQVTM and CDR2 is ANQGSEA in the germline V gene. V dropped 7 bases and J dropped 11 bases, with 26 bases sitting between them. This CDR3 is 14 amino acids long.